This T cell receptor (beta chain) originates from a study of T cells after yellow fever vaccination. The study, taken as a whole, reports: Researchers report a weaker secondary response that nonetheless peaked faster, day 5 versus 15.

The germline V gene encodes CDR1 MDHEN and CDR2 SYDVKM. J was trimmed by 2 bases and V by 7 bases; bases with no gene match: 7. The CDR3 sequence is 15 residues long. Conversion of TCR transcripts into cDNA relied on 5'RACE template switching, which added a universal primer site and UMIs. TCRdb independently ran MiXCR on the 5' RACE reads; one entry per CDR3 protein. The table has under 500,000 distinct CDR3 sequences, under 20% seen once. About this clonotype itself: The antigen remains unidentified.

The receptor was isolated from a man between 18 and 29 years old who received the YFV17D yellow fever vaccine. The sequencing used PBMCs, collected before the yellow fever booster vaccination. The J gene is TRBJ1-5, the V gene TRBV28; TRBD1 agrees at 8 bases. CDR3 sequence: CASTSQGAGNQPQHF. CDR3 DNA sequence: TGTGCCAGCACCTCCCAGGGGGCCGGCAATCAGCCCCAGCATTTT.